A selection of T cell receptor beta chains follows, all from one sample in a study of blood T cell repertoires in COVID-19. TCRdb's copy holds only in-frame clones and misses some; the assay was immunoSEQ multiplex PCR. The sample records around 100,000 clones, 65% to 75% being singletons. Sequenced: peripheral blood. The receptors were gathered from a man older than 75 with acute or convalescent COVID-19. The CDR3 runs from the conserved cysteine through the conserved F or W. D genes are given only for firm matches. Size values are once, few and many counts, or a class for expanded clones, and some rows have none.

clone size	D gene	V gene	J gene	CDR3 DNA	CDR3 protein
NA	NA	TRBV28	TRBJ2-2	TGTGCCAGCAGTTTAGGTCTACTATTAAACACCGGGGAGCTGTTTTTT	CASSLGLLLNTGELFF
NA	TRBD1	TRBV5-1	TRBJ2-7	TGCGCCAGCAGCGCCCAACCGACAGGGACCACCTACGAGCAGTACTTC	CASSAQPTGTTYEQYF
NA	TRBD2	TRBV28	TRBJ2-5	TGTGCCAGCAGTCGACCGGGACTAGAGGGTGAGACCCAGTACTTC	CASSRPGLEGETQYF
NA	TRBD1	TRBV11-2	TRBJ1-2	TGTGCCAGCAGCTTGAACGGACAGGGGGGTAACTATGGCTACACCTTC	CASSLNGQGGNYGYTF
NA	NA	TRBV7-6	TRBJ2-1	TGTGCCAGCAGCTCAGGGGAGGGACACAATGAGCAGTTCTTC	CASSSGEGHNEQFF
NA	NA	TRBV28	TRBJ1-2	TGTGCCAGCAGGTACAGGGCCCGTTTAGAATATGGCTACACCTTC	CASRYRARLEYGYTF
NA	NA	TRBV19	TRBJ2-7	TGTGCCAGTAGTATAGGGCGGGACTACGAGCAGTACTTC	CASSIGRDYEQYF
NA	TRBD2	TRBV5-1	TRBJ2-1	TGCGCCAGCAGCTTGGCCGGGGACCCCACTAGCGGGAGTTACTCCTACAATGAGCAGTTCTTC	CASSLAGDPTSGSYSYNEQFF
NA	NA	TRBV15	TRBJ2-3	TGTGCCACCAGCAGTAAATCCAGCGGCCACATGGATACGCAGTATTTT	CATSSKSSGHMDTQYF
NA	TRBD2	TRBV5-6	TRBJ2-7	TGTGCCAGCAGCCGGATAGCGGGAACCCTTCTACGCGAGCAGTACTTC	CASSRIAGTLLREQYF
NA	TRBD2	TRBV2	TRBJ2-3	TGTGCCAGCAGTGATCTAGCGGGAGCGGCAGATACGCAGTATTTT	CASSDLAGAADTQYF
NA	TRBD2	TRBV5-1	TRBJ2-3	TGCGCCAGCAGCTCGGGACTAAGCACAGATACGCAGTATTTT	CASSSGLSTDTQYF
NA	NA	TRBV29-1	TRBJ2-7	TGCAGCGTTGGAGGTGGGGCCACGAATGACGAGCAGTACTTC	CSVGGGATNDEQYF
NA	NA	TRBV6-1	TRBJ1-6	TGTGCCAGCAGTGAAGCAAGTCAGCGGAATTCACCCCTCCACTTT	CASSEASQRNSPLHF
NA	NA	TRBV6-5	TRBJ2-3	TGTGCCAGCAGCCGTGTGGAGGGGGGGTCAGATACGCAGTATTTT	CASSRVEGGSDTQYF
NA	TRBD1	TRBV9	TRBJ1-2	TGTGCCAGCAGCATTATGACAGGGGGAACGGAGGGCTACACCTTC	CASSIMTGGTEGYTF
NA	NA	TRBV6-6	TRBJ1-2	TGTGCCAGCAGGGCCCCAGGGGCCTCTAACTATGGCTACACCTTC	CASRAPGASNYGYTF
NA	TRBD2	TRBV6-6	TRBJ2-2	TGTGCCAGCAGTCGACCTAGCGGGACTAACACCGGGGAGCTGTTTTTT	CASSRPSGTNTGELFF
NA	NA	TRBV6-5	TRBJ1-2	TGTGCCAGCAGTTACTCGAAAGGGGATACCTATGGCTACACCTTC	CASSYSKGDTYGYTF
NA	NA	TRBV7-8	TRBJ1-6	TGTGCCAGCAGCTTTGAACAGGTCGGATCACCCCTCCACTTT	CASSFEQVGSPLHF
NA	TRBD2	TRBV18	TRBJ2-1	TGTGCCAGCTCACTTATAGCGGGAGTCTCCTACAATGAGCAGTTCTTC	CASSLIAGVSYNEQFF
NA	NA	TRBV4-3	TRBJ1-5	TGCGCCAGCAGCCAATATTTAGGCAATCAGCCCCAGCATTTT	CASSQYLGNQPQHF
NA	NA	TRBV5-6	TRBJ1-2	TGTGCCAGCAGCTTGGATGACAGGTGGGGCTACACCTTC	CASSLDDRWGYTF
NA	TRBD2	TRBV5-1	TRBJ2-1	TGCGCCAGCGGCGGACTAGCGGGAGTTAATGAGCAGTTCTTC	CASGGLAGVNEQFF
NA	NA	TRBV2	TRBJ1-2	TGTGCCAGCAGCGCGGACAGAACTAACTATGGCTACACCTTC	CASSADRTNYGYTF
NA	NA	TRBV21-1	TRBJ1-5	TGTGCCAGCAGCAAAGCCCACGGACAGGATAGCAATCAGCCCCAGCATTTT	CASSKAHGQDSNQPQHF
NA	TRBD2	TRBV5-6	TRBJ2-5	TGTGCCAGCAGCCAACGCGGGGGAGAAGAGACCCAGTACTTC	CASSQRGGEETQYF
NA	NA	TRBV12-3/TRBV12-4	TRBJ1-2	TGTGCCAGCAGGTACTTGTATGGCTACACCTTC	CASRYLYGYTF
NA	TRBD1	TRBV9	TRBJ1-2	TGTGCCAGCAGCGAGGGGAACGACAGGGACAGCGGCTACACCTTC	CASSEGNDRDSGYTF
NA	TRBD1	TRBV20-1	TRBJ2-1	TGCAGTGCTAGTGGGACAGCTTGGGAGAGTGAGCAGTTCTTC	CSASGTAWESEQFF
NA	TRBD1	TRBV4-2	TRBJ2-3	TGTGCCAGCAGCCAGGAAACAGGGGTAGTTGGGTCACAAGATACGCAGTATTTT	CASSQETGVVGSQDTQYF
NA	TRBD2	TRBV19	TRBJ2-7	TGTGCCAGTAGTACCCCCGGGAGGGCTACGCATCAGTACTTC	CASSTPGRATHQYF
NA	NA	TRBV7-2	TRBJ2-5	TGTGCCAGCAGCTTACGGGGAGAGATGGAGACCCAGTACTTC	CASSLRGEMETQYF
NA	TRBD1	TRBV6-5	TRBJ1-2	TGTGCCAGCAGTTATACCGGACAGGGCCCCGGTTATGGCTACACCTTC	CASSYTGQGPGYGYTF
NA	NA	TRBV28	TRBJ1-5	TGTGCCAGCAGGCCAAAATTTGAGCACGGCAATCAGCCCCAGCATTTT	CASRPKFEHGNQPQHF
NA	NA	TRBV7-6	TRBJ2-5	TGTGCCAGCAGCTTAGGCAGGGTGACACAAGAGACCCAGTACTTC	CASSLGRVTQETQYF
once	NA	TRBV6-5	TRBJ2-7	TGTGCCAGCAGTTTGGGCAACCAATACGAGCAGTACTTC	CASSLGNQYEQYF
few	NA	TRBV24-1	TRBJ2-2	TGTGCCACCAGTGATTTCCAGAAACCGAACACCGGGGAGCTGTTTTTT	CATSDFQKPNTGELFF
NA	NA	TRBV13	TRBJ2-7	TGTGCCAGCAGCTTAACCGGTACCAACTACGAGCAGTACTTC	CASSLTGTNYEQYF
NA	NA	TRBV28	TRBJ2-7	TGTGCCAGCAGTTTAGGGGCAGGGGCTTCCTGGGAGCAGTACTTC	CASSLGAGASWEQYF
few	TRBD2	TRBV18	TRBJ2-1	TGTGCCAGCGGGACGGAGCGGGAGAGGGTCAATGAGCAGTTCTTC	CASGTERERVNEQFF